A selection of T cell receptor beta chains follows, all from one sample in a study of blood T cell repertoires in COVID-19. Sequencing used immunoSEQ multiplex PCR; TCRdb keeps in-frame clones, though not all of them. The table shows under 250,000 clones, with 75% to 90% occurring only once. The sequencing input was PBMCs or T cells enriched from blood (not recorded which). The receptors originated from a woman aged 25 to 39 who had been exposed to COVID-19. Both conserved end residues are part of each CDR3.

j_gene,v_gene,CDR3aa
TRBJ2-2,TRBV5-1,CASSWAVAGAGGELFF
TRBJ2-7,TRBV18,CASSPPIQREQYF
TRBJ2-1,TRBV19,CASKKGAVNNEQFF
TRBJ2-7,TRBV2,CASSGLAQYEQYF
TRBJ1-2,TRBV7-9,CASSRAGGPYTF
TRBJ2-1,TRBV9,CASSPGGVAAYNEQFF
TRBJ1-4,TRBV14,CASSQALRDRGEKLFF
TRBJ2-7,TRBV27,CASRPGQVSYEQYF
TRBJ2-7,TRBV4-1,CASRQGYEQYF
TRBJ1-5,TRBV2,CASSVSRGPEGHF
TRBJ1-1,TRBV30,CAWSAKGATGTEAFF
TRBJ2-6,TRBV27,CASTLSGANVLTF
TRBJ1-1,TRBV11-1,CASSLEGLSDTEAFF
TRBJ2-7,TRBV5-8,CASSLELAASYEQYF
TRBJ1-4,TRBV2,CASSGLNRGEKLFF
TRBJ2-2,TRBV15,CATSIDRGEFTGELFF
TRBJ2-1,TRBV14,CASSLRTRLAVAYNEQFF
TRBJ2-2,TRBV19,CASSIVSGRVTGELFF
TRBJ1-1,TRBV9,CASSPRTGMNTEAFF
TRBJ2-5,TRBV11-2,CASSLVRASGRETQYF
TRBJ2-1,TRBV5-4,CASSLDRDNEQFF
TRBJ2-7,TRBV3-1/TRBV3-2,CASSQEQRSSYEQYF
TRBJ2-2,TRBV7-2,CASSLPPGIVGGELFF
TRBJ2-5,TRBV9,CASSSSTGSKETQYF
TRBJ2-7,TRBV15,CATSTRTSGSFYEQYF
TRBJ2-7,TRBV5-6,CASSLSSGTGEQYF
TRBJ2-1,TRBV4-2,CASSQRGSGRLDEQFF
TRBJ2-3,TRBV5-6,CASSLFRQADTDTQYF
TRBJ2-1,TRBV19,CASSTPTTGSHNEQFF
TRBJ1-1,TRBV25-1,CASRKAGGQTEAFF
TRBJ2-7,TRBV13,CASSFEGLAGLLAYEQYF
TRBJ2-1,TRBV19,CASTTGYNEQFF
TRBJ2-7,TRBV5-1,CASSSGTSGTYEQYF
TRBJ1-4,TRBV28,CASSFQGRGEKLFF
TRBJ1-5,TRBV27,CASRSLMNGNQPQHF
TRBJ1-5,TRBV6-5,CASGFGQGVFQPQHF
TRBJ1-6,TRBV24-1,CATRGETGFNNSPLHF
TRBJ2-1,TRBV29-1,CSVVLRTYNEQFF
TRBJ2-7,TRBV21-1,CASSKRTGGIYEQYF
TRBJ2-1,TRBV10-3,CAISAKPAGATYNEQFF
TRBJ2-7,TRBV2,CASSVAGEFAYEQYF